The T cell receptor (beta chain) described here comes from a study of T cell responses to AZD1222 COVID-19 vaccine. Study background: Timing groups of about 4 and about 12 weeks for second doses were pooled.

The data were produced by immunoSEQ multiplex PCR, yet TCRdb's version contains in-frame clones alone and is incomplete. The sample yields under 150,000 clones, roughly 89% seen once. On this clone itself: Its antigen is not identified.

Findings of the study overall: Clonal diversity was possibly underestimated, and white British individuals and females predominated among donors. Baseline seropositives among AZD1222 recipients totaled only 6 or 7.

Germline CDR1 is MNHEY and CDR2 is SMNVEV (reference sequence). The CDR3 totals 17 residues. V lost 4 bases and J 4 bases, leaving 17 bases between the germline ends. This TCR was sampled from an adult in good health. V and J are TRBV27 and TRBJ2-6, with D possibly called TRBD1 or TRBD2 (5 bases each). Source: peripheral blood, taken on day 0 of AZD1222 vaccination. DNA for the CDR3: TGTGCCAGCAGTTCGCCGGGGCCTGTTTTCGGGGCCAACGTCCTGACTTTC. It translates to CASSSPGPVFGANVLTF.